The 13 T cell receptor beta chains below all came from one sample that was sequenced in a study of blood T cells in healthy people across ages. Alongside a J-beta primer mix, a sample-barcoded 5' primer served in a second PCR lasting 7 to 11 cycles. One entry per CDR3 protein results from TCRdb running MiXCR on the 5' RACE reads. Altogether about 1,000,000 distinct CDR3 sequences are present, around 43% being singletons, with the ten largest covering approximately 19%. Sequencing used blood. All receptors come from a woman aged 60-70 years in good health.

Regarding this clonotype: Possible read error: a much larger clone is one base away. V is TRBV20-1 and J is TRBJ2-1, with D perhaps given as TRBD1 or TRBD2 (5 bases each). The CDR3 sequence is 14 residues long. Germline V CDR1 and CDR2: DFQATT, SNEGSKA (reference sequence). V lost 3 bases, J lost 0 bases, and 9 bases lay in between. The CDR3 spells CSASWGSSYNEQFF. The CDR3 DNA is TGCAGTGCTAGTTGGGGGAGCTCCTACAATGAGCAGTTCTTC.

The rearrangement links TRBV27 to TRBJ2-3; the match to TRBD2 covers 12 bases. CDR1 and CDR2 (germline): MNHEY, SMNVEV (reference sequence). The CDR3 consists of 18 residues. Losses at the gene ends were 3 bases for V and 1 base for J; bases not matched to a gene: 8. This CDR3 is CASSFIRTSGAGTDTQYF. The CDR3 coding sequence is TGTGCCAGCAGTTTTATTCGGACTAGCGGGGCTGGCACAGATACGCAGTATTTT.

J is TRBJ2-7 and V is TRBV20-1; weak D call: TRBD1 (6 bases). CDR1 is DFQATT, CDR2 SNEGSKA, per germline (reference sequence). The CDR3 spans 13 residues. V shed 3 bases and J shed 3 bases, with 12 bases lying between them. The chain's CDR3 is CSARAQGLYEQYF. CDR3 nucleotides: TGCAGTGCTAGGGCTCAGGGGCTCTACGAGCAGTACTTC.

V and J are TRBV5-6 and TRBJ2-3, with 7 bases that match TRBD2. Per germline, CDR1 SGHDT and CDR2 YYEEEE. V lost 4 bases and J lost 8; bases outside the gene matches: 22. This CDR3 has 18 residues. The CDR3 DNA follows: TGTGCCAGCAGCCGCTACCTCTCCCCCGGGACTACTCTCCGTACGCAGTATTTT. This gives the protein CASSRYLSPGTTLRTQYF.

The genes are TRBV5-1 and TRBJ2-7, with 7 bases lining up with TRBD1. Germline CDR1 is SGHRS and CDR2 is YFSETQ. Losses at the gene ends were 3 bases for V and 1 base for J; bases not matched to a gene: 4. The CDR3 is 14 amino acids. The CDR3 loop reads CASSSRDRSYEQYF. CDR3 nucleotide sequence: TGCGCCAGCAGCTCGAGGGACAGATCCTACGAGCAGTACTTC.

The rearrangement links TRBV20-1 to TRBJ1-1; D unresolved. The germline CDR1 and CDR2 sequences are DFQATT and SNEGSKA (reference sequence). The CDR3 extends over 14 amino acids. Trimming stripped 1 base from V and 6 bases from J, with 15 bases between. The CDR3 region is CSARALGWGPEAFF. In nucleotides, the CDR3 is TGCAGTGCTAGAGCTCTGGGGTGGGGTCCTGAAGCTTTCTTT.

Comments on this clonotype: A much larger clone is a single base away; this may be a read error. The CDR3 nucleotides read TGCGCCAGCAGCACGCAGGGGAACATTCAGTACTTC. Encoded protein: CASSTQGNIQYF. The rearrangement uses TRBV5-1 and TRBJ2-4, with D possibly matching TRBD1 (6 bases). The V end lost 4 bases, the J end lost 7 bases, and 9 bases lay between the germline ends. This CDR3 region has 12 residues. Germline values: CDR1 SGHRS, CDR2 YFSETQ. Using reference TRBV5-1 and TRBJ2-4 for the parts outside the CDR3, the full variable domain is KAGVTQTPRYLIKTRGQQVTLSCSPISGHRSVSWYQQTPGQGLQFLFEYFSETQRNKGNFPGRFSGRQFSNSRSEMNVSTLELGDSALYLCASSTQGNIQYFGAGTRLSVL.

This clonotype turned up a few times. The rearrangement links TRBV11-1 to TRBJ2-5; maybe TRBD2 (5 bases). The CDR3 length is 15 residues. CDR1 is SGHAT and CDR2 is FQDESV in the germline V gene (reference sequence). The germline V and J ends were trimmed by 4 bases and 1 base, with 13 bases remaining between them. The CDR3 loop is CASSSPRGTQETQYF. CDR3 bases: TGTGCCAGCAGCTCCCCTCGGGGTACCCAAGAGACCCAGTACTTC.

This clonotype was observed a handful of times. The rearrangement joins TRBV6-2 or TRBV6-3 to TRBJ2-7; the D gene is possibly TRBD2 (5 bases). Trimming stripped 2 bases from V and 2 bases from J, with 13 bases between. Germline assignment: CDR1 MNHEY and CDR2 SVGEGT. The CDR3 spans 15 residues. The CDR3 DNA follows: TGTGCCAGCAGTTACGGCGGGCGCTTCCCCTACGAGCAGTACTTC. The encoded protein is CASSYGGRFPYEQYF.

This clonotype came up a few times. This chain connects TRBV6-5 to TRBJ2-7, with 7 bases aligning to TRBD2. V shed 5 bases and J 3 bases; nucleotides not matched to a gene: 7. This CDR3 region has 14 residues. The germline V gene has CDR1 MNHEY and CDR2 SVGAGI. CDR3 nucleotides: TGTGCCAGCAGTCCTACCGGACTAGTCTACGAGCAGTACTTC. Translated: CASSPTGLVYEQYF.

The J gene is TRBJ2-7, the V gene TRBV5-1, with TRBD1 matching over 7 bases. CDR1 SGHRS and CDR2 YFSETQ come from the germline V gene. J was trimmed by 0 bases and V by 9 bases; bases with no gene match: 9. CDR3 length: 14 residues. The CDR3 here is CATSYWDSSYEQYF. The CDR3 nucleotides read TGCGCCACCTCCTACTGGGACAGCTCCTACGAGCAGTACTTC.

The genes are TRBV9 and TRBJ2-1; D uncertain. Trimming stripped 0 bases from V and 10 bases from J, with 17 bases between. The CDR3 has 15 amino acids. Germline V gene sequence: CDR1 SGDLS, CDR2 YYNGEE. CDR3 loop: CASSVVGWRVEEQFF. CDR3 nucleotide sequence: TGTGCCAGCAGCGTAGTTGGTTGGCGAGTTGAGGAGCAGTTCTTC. The entire variable domain, with the rest obtained from reference TRBV9 and TRBJ2-1, is as follows: DSGVTQTPKHLITATGQRVTLRCSPRSGDLSVYWYQQSLDQGLQFLIQYYNGEERAKGNILERFSAQQFPDLHSELNLSSLELGDSALYFCASSVVGWRVEEQFFGPGTRLTVL.

This clonotype was seen a handful of times. The rearrangement joins TRBV6-1 to TRBJ2-1; 9 bases are a match to TRBD1. Trimming took 6 bases from V and 1 from J; bases not matched to a gene: 7. This CDR3 contains 16 residues. Looked up from germline, CDR1 is MNHNS and CDR2 is SASEGT. CDR3 residues: CASSSGTGISYNEQFF. The CDR3 DNA reads as TGTGCCAGCAGCTCCGGGACAGGGATTTCCTACAATGAGCAGTTCTTC.